The 22 T cell receptor beta chains in this list originate from one sample, sequenced in a study of shared clonotypes between healthy human individuals. CD45RO negativity and positive selection for CCR7 defined naive CD8 cells, a population that excluded terminally differentiated effector memory CD45RA+ cells. Method: immunoSEQ multiplex PCR; TCRdb's copy keeps in-frame clones and lacks some. The data contain roughly 1,800,000 clones, approximately 94% of them singletons. Sequenced material: naive CD8+ T cells sorted from blood. These receptors were collected from a man aged 18 to 30 in good health.

The CDR3 DNA reads TGTGCCAGCAGTCGTGGGTCGGGCTGGCAGCCCCAGCATTTT. Residues: CASSRGSGWQPQHF. The V gene is TRBV25-1, the J gene TRBJ1-5; D ambiguous. CDR3 length: 14 residues. Looked up from germline, CDR1 is MGHDK and CDR2 is SYGVNS. V was shortened by 5 bases and J by 7 bases, with 15 bases between the two germline ends.

The chain recombines TRBV4-1 with TRBJ1-5; maybe TRBD1 (5 bases). The CDR3 covers 14 residues. V was pared by 3 bases and J by 5 bases, with 11 bases between. Per germline, CDR1 MGHRA and CDR2 YSYEKL. The CDR3 spells CASSHGTSDQPQHF. The CDR3 DNA is TGCGCCAGCAGCCACGGGACGTCTGATCAGCCCCAGCATTTT.

This clone appeared a single time. The rearrangement joins TRBV4-3 to TRBJ2-7; TRBD1 agrees at 8 bases. CDR3 length: 14 amino acids. Trimming cost V 3 bases and J 2 bases; bases outside gene matches: 3. Germline CDR1 LGHNA, CDR2 YSLEER. The CDR3 sequence is CASSHGQGTYEQYF. The CDR3 DNA is TGCGCCAGCAGCCATGGACAGGGTACCTACGAGCAGTACTTC.

V gene TRBV27 combines with J gene TRBJ2-1, with 12 bases fitting TRBD2. The length of the CDR3 is 16 residues. Germline assignment: CDR1 MNHEY and CDR2 SMNVEV (reference sequence). V lost 3 bases, J lost 8 bases, and 8 bases stayed unmatched. The CDR3 is CASSFLLAGGVDEQFF. DNA for the CDR3: TGTGCCAGCAGTTTCCTTCTAGCGGGAGGGGTTGATGAGCAGTTCTTC.

The chain links TRBV19 to TRBJ2-5; the D gene is possibly TRBD2 (6 bases). This CDR3 contains 12 residues. Germline V gene lookup returns CDR1 LNHDA and CDR2 SQIVND (reference sequence). The germline V and J ends were trimmed by 6 bases and 5 bases, with 10 bases remaining between them. The DNA of the CDR3 is TGTGCCAGTAGCGGGAGTTCTGAGACCCAGTACTTC. Translating gives CASSGSSETQYF.

The genes are TRBV11-2 and TRBJ2-3, with D perhaps TRBD2 (6 bases). Germline V gene lookup returns CDR1 SGHAT and CDR2 FQNNGV. The V and J ends lost 1 base and 2 bases respectively, with 13 bases between them. The CDR3 consists of 16 residues. The CDR3 DNA is TGTGCCAGCAGCTTAGGGGCTAGCGCCTACACAGATACGCAGTATTTT. Its translation is CASSLGASAYTDTQYF. Together with reference TRBV11-2 and TRBJ2-3, the CDR3 gives the full variable domain: EAGVAQSPRYKIIEKRQSVAFWCNPISGHATLYWYQQILGQGPKLLIQFQNNGVVDDSQLPKDRFSAERLKGVDSTLKIQPAKLEDSAVYLCASSLGASAYTDTQYFGPGTRLTVL.

The chain recombines TRBV6-5 with TRBJ2-1; 7 bases match TRBD2. Trimming cost V 11 bases and J 8 bases; bases outside gene matches: 18. CDR3 length equals 15 residues. Germline assignment: CDR1 MNHEY and CDR2 SVGAGI. The CDR3 DNA sequence: TGTGCCTCTAATGTGTCACCCTCGGGGAGGGATGAGCAGTTCTTC. It translates to CASNVSPSGRDEQFF.

A remark on this clone: Being one base from a much bigger clone, this may be a read error. The sample contains more than one DNA sequence encoding this CDR3. The V call is TRBV9, the J call TRBJ1-1; D ambiguous. The ends were cut back, 0 bases at V and 2 bases at J, with 5 bases in the middle. CDR1 and CDR2 (germline): SGDLS, YYNGEE. The CDR3 is made up of 13 amino acids. The CDR3: CASSVGANTEAFF. The CDR3 DNA sequence: TGTGCCAGCAGCGTAGGGGCAAACACTGAAGCTTTCTTT.

Concerning this clone: This same CDR3 is encoded by further DNA sequences in the sample. The V gene is TRBV2, the J gene TRBJ2-7, with 7 bases matching TRBD1. V was pared by 6 bases and J by 0 bases, with 2 bases of the junction left unmatched. The CDR3 is 13 residues long. Germline lookup yields CDR1 SNHLY and CDR2 FYNNEI. CDR3 nucleotide sequence: TGTGCCAGCAGGGGGGACAGCTCCTACGAGCAGTACTTC. Protein sequence: CASRGDSSYEQYF.

Comment on this clone: The same CDR3 can be traced to other DNA sequences in this sample. The rearrangement links TRBV6-6 to TRBJ2-7, with TRBD1 matching 8 bases. Germline V CDR1 and CDR2: MNHNY, SVGAGI (reference sequence). The length of the CDR3 is 11 residues. V shed 8 bases, J shed 3 bases, and the junction held 0 bases outside the gene matches. The CDR3 nucleotides are TGTGCCAGCGGGACAGGCTACGAGCAGTACTTC. It yields the protein CASGTGYEQYF.

This rearrangement joins TRBV5-5 to TRBJ1-6; D is ambiguous. CDR3 length equals 17 residues. With 4 bases removed from V and 0 bases from J, the gap between germline ends came to 14 bases. Germline loops: CDR1 SGHKS, CDR2 YYEKEE (reference sequence). CDR3 amino acids: CASSPNTLSSYNSPLHF. CDR3 sequence (DNA): TGTGCCAGCAGCCCAAACACCCTTAGCTCCTATAATTCACCCCTCCACTTT.

This clone has just one count. V gene TRBV5-6 combines with J gene TRBJ2-5; TRBD1 matches at 8 bases. Germline V gene sequence: CDR1 SGHDT, CDR2 YYEEEE. V lost 4 bases and J lost 5; bases outside the gene matches: 7. The CDR3 length is 14 residues. CDR3: CASSTGQGGETQYF. The CDR3, as DNA: TGTGCCAGCAGCACAGGACAGGGCGGGGAGACCCAGTACTTC.

This chain connects TRBV29-1 to TRBJ2-3; the D is unclear. CDR1 is SQVTM, CDR2 ANQGSEA, per germline. The CDR3 totals 14 residues. Trimming removed 1 base from V and 1 base from J, with 9 bases in between. CDR3 amino acids: CSVEGHGGTDTQYF. In DNA form, the CDR3 reads TGCAGCGTTGAAGGGCATGGGGGCACAGATACGCAGTATTTT.

Worth noting for this clone: Other DNA sequences of this sample code for an identical CDR3. The chain links TRBV11-2 to TRBJ2-7; no firm D call. This CDR3 region has 13 residues. Germline CDR1 reads SGHAT; CDR2 reads FQNNGV. Trimming shortened V by 3 bases and J by 0 bases, and 6 bases separated the two germline ends. The CDR3 here is CASSFASSYEQYF. CDR3 nucleotides: TGTGCCAGCAGCTTCGCGTCCTCCTACGAGCAGTACTTC.

In the case of this clone: Different DNA sequences within this sample yield the same CDR3. This sequence joins TRBV6-5 and TRBJ1-1; weak D call: TRBD1 (6 bases). Trimming removed 6 bases at V and 3 bases at J, with 14 bases between. This CDR3 has 14 residues. Germline V gives CDR1 MNHEY, CDR2 SVGAGI. CDR3 residues: CASRYREGYTEAFF. CDR3 coding DNA: TGTGCCAGCAGGTACAGGGAAGGATACACTGAAGCTTTCTTT.

The chain joins TRBV9 to TRBJ2-3; no definite D call. V was clipped by 0 bases and J by 0 bases, with 14 bases between them. The CDR3 consists of 17 residues. The germline V gene encodes CDR1 SGDLS and CDR2 YYNGEE. The CDR3 coding sequence is TGTGCCAGCAGCGTAGGCGAAGGTTTAACTAGCACAGATACGCAGTATTTT. As protein: CASSVGEGLTSTDTQYF.

The gene calls are TRBV30 and TRBJ2-2; D remains ambiguous. The CDR3 is 15 residues long. The V gene lost 2 bases and the J gene lost 0 bases, with 10 bases spanning the gap. Germline CDR1 reads GTSNPN; CDR2 reads SVGIG (reference sequence). For the CDR3, the DNA is TGTGCCTGGAGTAAGGGAACAGCGAACACCGGGGAGCTGTTTTTT. This encodes CAWSKGTANTGELFF.

As for this clone: Different DNA sequences within this sample yield the same CDR3. This chain joins TRBV7-2 and TRBJ2-7; no definite D call. Germline V gene lookup returns CDR1 SGHTA and CDR2 FQGNSA. Trimming left V 1 base short and J 3 bases short, with 7 bases between. This CDR3 has 13 residues. The CDR3 DNA reads as TGTGCCAGCAGCTTAGGGCGTTACTACGAGCAGTACTTC. This translates into CASSLGRYYEQYF.

The V and J genes are TRBV6-4 and TRBJ1-6; D is perhaps TRBD1 (5 bases). CDR3 length: 15 residues. V was trimmed by 4 bases and J by 10 bases, leaving 17 bases between them. Germline V lookup: CDR1 MRHNA, CDR2 SNTAGT. The chain's CDR3 is CASSVSGTPGSPLHF. The CDR3 DNA sequence: TGTGCCAGCAGTGTTTCCGGGACCCCAGGGTCACCCCTCCACTTT.

This clone was seen a single time. The J gene is TRBJ2-5, the V gene TRBV11-2; perhaps TRBD2 as D (5 bases). The CDR3 is 16 residues long. Germline-derived CDR1 and CDR2 are SGHAT and FQNNGV. Trimming took 5 bases from V and 0 from J, leaving 16 bases between them. CDR3 nucleotide sequence: TGTGCCAGCAGCCCCACGTTTTCGGGGTACCAAGAGACCCAGTACTTC. This sequence encodes CASSPTFSGYQETQYF.

This clone came up once. The J gene is TRBJ2-3, the V gene TRBV6-1; possibly TRBD2 for D (5 bases). With 3 bases removed from V and 0 bases from J, the gap between germline ends came to 16 bases. The CDR3 sequence is 17 residues long. Germline V CDR1 and CDR2: MNHNS, SASEGT. Here the CDR3 DNA reads TGTGCCAGCAGTGAGCGGGCTTTAGGTTCGAGCACAGATACGCAGTATTTT. Amino acid sequence: CASSERALGSSTDTQYF.

The genes are TRBV28 and TRBJ2-3; 9 positions match TRBD2. This CDR3 comprises 16 residues. Germline V CDR1 and CDR2: MDHEN, SYDVKM. The junction had 4 bases not matched to a gene; V was cut back by 3 bases and J by 0 bases. Here the CDR3 DNA reads TGTGCCAGCAGTTTCAGGACTAGCGTTAGCACAGATACGCAGTATTTT. Translating gives CASSFRTSVSTDTQYF.